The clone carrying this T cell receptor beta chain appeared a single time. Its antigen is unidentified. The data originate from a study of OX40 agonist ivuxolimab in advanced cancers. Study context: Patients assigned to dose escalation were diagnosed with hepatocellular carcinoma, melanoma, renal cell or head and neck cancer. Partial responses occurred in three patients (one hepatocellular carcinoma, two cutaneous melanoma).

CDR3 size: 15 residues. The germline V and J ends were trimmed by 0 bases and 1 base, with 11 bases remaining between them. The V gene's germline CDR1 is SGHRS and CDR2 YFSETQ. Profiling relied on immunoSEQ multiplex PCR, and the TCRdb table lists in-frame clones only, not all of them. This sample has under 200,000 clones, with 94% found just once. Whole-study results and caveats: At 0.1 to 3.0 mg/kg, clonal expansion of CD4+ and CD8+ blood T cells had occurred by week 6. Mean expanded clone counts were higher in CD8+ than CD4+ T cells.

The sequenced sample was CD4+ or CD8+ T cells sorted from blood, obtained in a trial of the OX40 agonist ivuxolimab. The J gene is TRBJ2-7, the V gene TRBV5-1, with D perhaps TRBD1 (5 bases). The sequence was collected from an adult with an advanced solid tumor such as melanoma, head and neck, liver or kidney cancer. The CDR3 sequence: CASSLEAGSSYEQYF. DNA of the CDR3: TGCGCCAGCAGCTTGGAGGCAGGGTCGTCCTACGAGCAGTACTTC. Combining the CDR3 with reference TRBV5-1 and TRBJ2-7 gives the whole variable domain KAGVTQTPRYLIKTRGQQVTLSCSPISGHRSVSWYQQTPGQGLQFLFEYFSETQRNKGNFPGRFSGRQFSNSRSEMNVSTLELGDSALYLCASSLEAGSSYEQYFGPGTRLTVT.